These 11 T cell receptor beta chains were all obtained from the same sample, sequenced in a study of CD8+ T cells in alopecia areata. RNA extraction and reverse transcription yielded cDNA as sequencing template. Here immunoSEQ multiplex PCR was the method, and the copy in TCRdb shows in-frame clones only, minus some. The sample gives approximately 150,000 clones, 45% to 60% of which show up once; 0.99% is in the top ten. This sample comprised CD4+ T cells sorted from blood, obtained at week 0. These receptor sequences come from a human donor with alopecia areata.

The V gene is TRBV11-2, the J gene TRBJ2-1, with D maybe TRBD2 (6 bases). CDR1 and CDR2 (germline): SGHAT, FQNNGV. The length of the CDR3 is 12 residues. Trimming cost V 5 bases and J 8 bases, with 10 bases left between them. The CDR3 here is CASSTTSHEQFF. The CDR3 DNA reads TGTGCCAGCAGCACGACTAGTCATGAGCAGTTCTTC.

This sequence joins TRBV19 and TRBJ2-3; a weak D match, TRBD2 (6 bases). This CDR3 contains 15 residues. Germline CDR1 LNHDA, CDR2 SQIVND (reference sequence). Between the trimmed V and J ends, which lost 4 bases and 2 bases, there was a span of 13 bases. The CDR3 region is CASSSGRGNTDTQYF. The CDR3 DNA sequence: TGTGCCAGTAGTAGTGGACGCGGGAACACAGATACGCAGTATTTT.

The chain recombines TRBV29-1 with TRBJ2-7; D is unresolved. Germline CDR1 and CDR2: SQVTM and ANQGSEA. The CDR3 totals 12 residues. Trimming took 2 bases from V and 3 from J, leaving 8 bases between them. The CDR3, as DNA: TGCAGCGTTGAAACACAGCTCTACGAGCAGTACTTC. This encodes CSVETQLYEQYF.

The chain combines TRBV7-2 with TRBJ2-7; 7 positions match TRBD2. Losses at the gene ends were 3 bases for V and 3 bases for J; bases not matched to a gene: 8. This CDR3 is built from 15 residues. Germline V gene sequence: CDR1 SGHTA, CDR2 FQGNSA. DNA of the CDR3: TGTGCCAGCAGCTTTTTAGGACTAGGATACTACGAGCAGTACTTC. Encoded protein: CASSFLGLGYYEQYF.

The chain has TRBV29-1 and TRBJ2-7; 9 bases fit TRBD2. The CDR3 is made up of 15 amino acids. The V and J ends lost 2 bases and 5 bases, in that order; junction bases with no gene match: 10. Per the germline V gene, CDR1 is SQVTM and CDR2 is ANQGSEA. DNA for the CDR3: TGCAGCGTTGAACTCGCTAGCGGGACTTTCAACGAGCAGTACTTC. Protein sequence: CSVELASGTFNEQYF.

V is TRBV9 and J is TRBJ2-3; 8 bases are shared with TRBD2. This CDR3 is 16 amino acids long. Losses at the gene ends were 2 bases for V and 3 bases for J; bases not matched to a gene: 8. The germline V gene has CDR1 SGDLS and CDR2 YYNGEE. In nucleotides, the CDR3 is TGTGCCAGCAGCGTTAGAGCGGGAGAGGAGACAGATACGCAGTATTTT. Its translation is CASSVRAGEETDTQYF.

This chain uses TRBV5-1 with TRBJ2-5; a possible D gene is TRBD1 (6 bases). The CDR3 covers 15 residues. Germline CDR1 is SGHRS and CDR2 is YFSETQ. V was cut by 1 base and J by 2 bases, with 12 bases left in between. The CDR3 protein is CASSLLQGRQETQYF. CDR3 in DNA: TGCGCCAGCAGCTTGCTCCAGGGGAGACAAGAGACCCAGTACTTC.

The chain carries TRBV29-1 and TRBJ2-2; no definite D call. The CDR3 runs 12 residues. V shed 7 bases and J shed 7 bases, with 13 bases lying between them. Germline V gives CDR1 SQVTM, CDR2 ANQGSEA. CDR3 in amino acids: CSATESDGELFF. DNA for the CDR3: TGCAGCGCCACTGAGTCGGACGGGGAGCTGTTTTTT.

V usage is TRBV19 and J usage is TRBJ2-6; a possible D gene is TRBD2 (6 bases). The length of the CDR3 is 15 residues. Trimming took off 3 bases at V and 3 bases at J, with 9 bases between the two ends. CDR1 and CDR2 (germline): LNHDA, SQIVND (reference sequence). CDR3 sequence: CASSIEGGGANVLTF. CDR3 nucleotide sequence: TGTGCCAGTAGTATCGAGGGAGGTGGGGCCAACGTCCTGACTTTC.

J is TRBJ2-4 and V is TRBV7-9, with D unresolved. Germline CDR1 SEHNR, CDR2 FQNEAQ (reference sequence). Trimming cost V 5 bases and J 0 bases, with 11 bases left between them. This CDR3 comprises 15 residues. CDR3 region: CASSQPLIAKNIQYF. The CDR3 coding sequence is TGTGCCAGCAGCCAGCCCCTCATAGCCAAAAACATTCAGTACTTC.

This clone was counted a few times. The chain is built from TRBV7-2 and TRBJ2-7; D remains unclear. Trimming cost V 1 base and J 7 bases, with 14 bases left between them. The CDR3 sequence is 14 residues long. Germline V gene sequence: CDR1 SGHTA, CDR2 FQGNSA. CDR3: CASSLDPSPYEQYF. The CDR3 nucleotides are TGTGCCAGCAGCTTAGATCCCAGCCCGTATGAGCAGTACTTC.